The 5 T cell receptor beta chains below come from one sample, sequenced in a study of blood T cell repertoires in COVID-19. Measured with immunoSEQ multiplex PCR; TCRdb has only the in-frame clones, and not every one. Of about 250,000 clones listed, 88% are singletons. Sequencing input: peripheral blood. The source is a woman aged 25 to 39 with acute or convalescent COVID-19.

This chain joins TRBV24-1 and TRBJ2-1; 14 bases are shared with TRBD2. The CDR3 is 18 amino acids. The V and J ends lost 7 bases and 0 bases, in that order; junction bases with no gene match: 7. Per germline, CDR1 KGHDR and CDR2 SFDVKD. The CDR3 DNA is TGTGCCACCAGCGGACTAGCGGGAGGTCCGGGCTCCTACAATGAGCAGTTCTTC. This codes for CATSGLAGGPGSYNEQFF.

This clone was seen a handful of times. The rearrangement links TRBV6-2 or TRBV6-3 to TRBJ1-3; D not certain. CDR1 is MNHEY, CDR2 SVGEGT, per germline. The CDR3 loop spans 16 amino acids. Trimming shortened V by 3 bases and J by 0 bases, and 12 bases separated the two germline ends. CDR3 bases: TGTGCCAGCAGTTATCCACATGGAGCCTCTGGAAACACCATATATTTT. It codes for CASSYPHGASGNTIYF.

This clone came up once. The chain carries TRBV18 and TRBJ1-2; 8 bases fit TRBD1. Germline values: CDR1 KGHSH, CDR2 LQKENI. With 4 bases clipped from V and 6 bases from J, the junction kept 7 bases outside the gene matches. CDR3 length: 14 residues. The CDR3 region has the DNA TGTGCCAGCTCACTTTACAGGGGGGCGGATGGCTACACCTTC. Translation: CASSLYRGADGYTF.

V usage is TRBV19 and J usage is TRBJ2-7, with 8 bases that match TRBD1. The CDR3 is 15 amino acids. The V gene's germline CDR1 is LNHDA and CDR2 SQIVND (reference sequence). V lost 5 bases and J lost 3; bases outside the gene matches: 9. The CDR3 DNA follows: TGTGCCAGTAGTTACGGGCAGGGGGCGGTCTACGAGCAGTACTTC. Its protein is CASSYGQGAVYEQYF.

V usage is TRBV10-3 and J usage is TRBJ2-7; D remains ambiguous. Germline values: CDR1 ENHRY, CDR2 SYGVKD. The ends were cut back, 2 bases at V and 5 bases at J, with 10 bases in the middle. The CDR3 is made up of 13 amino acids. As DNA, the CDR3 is TGTGCCATCAGTGAGGGAGTGTACGACGAGCAGTACTTC. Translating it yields CAISEGVYDEQYF.